This TCR beta chain derives from a study of shared clonotypes between healthy human individuals. A CD45RA+ naive subset and a CD45RA-negative memory subset were split from CD4+ cells. Some clones are missing from TCRdb's copy, which holds only in-frame ones; the method was immunoSEQ multiplex PCR. This sample has a few million clones, with less than 95% found just once. For this clone: Its matching antigen is unknown.

Germline CDR1 SGHNT, CDR2 YYREEE (reference sequence). V lost 4 bases, J lost 5 bases, and 12 bases lay in between. The CDR3 is 13 amino acids. General study points: Shared clonotypes across all four donors exceeded non-shared ones in generation probability. What limited the represented genetic and exposure-history diversity was the small number of donors. It was expected that sequencing depth would affect clonotype sharing among donors.

This TCR was recovered from a man between 18 and 29 years old in good health. Some clones in this sample may be carry-over from other donors' samples. What was sequenced was naive CD4+ T cells from PBMCs. Stated subset: CD45RA+ positively selected. The chain joins TRBV5-4 to TRBJ2-5; D is uncertain. The chain's CDR3 is CASSLGRWETQYF. The CDR3 bases are TGTGCCAGCAGCCTTGGACGCTGGGAGACCCAGTACTTC. Together with reference TRBV5-4 and TRBJ2-5, the CDR3 gives the full variable domain: ETGVTQSPTHLIKTRGQQVTLRCSSQSGHNTVSWYQQALGQGPQFIFQYYREEENGRGNFPPRFSGLQFPNYSSELNVNALELDDSALYLCASSLGRWETQYFGPGTRLLVL.